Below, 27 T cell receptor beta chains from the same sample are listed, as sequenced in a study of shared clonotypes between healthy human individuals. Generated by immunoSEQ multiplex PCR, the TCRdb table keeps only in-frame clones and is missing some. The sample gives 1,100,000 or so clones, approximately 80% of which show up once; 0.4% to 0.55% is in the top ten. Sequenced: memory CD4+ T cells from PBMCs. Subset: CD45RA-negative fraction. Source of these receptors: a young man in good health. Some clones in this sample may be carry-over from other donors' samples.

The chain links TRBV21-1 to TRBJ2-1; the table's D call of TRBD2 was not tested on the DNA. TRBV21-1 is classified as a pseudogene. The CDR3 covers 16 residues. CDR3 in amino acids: CASSFRLAGVICEQFF. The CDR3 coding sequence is TGTGCCAGCAGCTTCCGACTAGCGGGAGTTATTTGTGAGCAGTTCTTC.

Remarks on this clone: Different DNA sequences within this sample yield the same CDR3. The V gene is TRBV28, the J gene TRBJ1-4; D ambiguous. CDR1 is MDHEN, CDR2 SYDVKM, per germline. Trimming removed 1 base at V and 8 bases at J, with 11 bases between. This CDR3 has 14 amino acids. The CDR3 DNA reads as TGTGCCAGCAGTTTATCGGGAGGAGAGGAAAAACTGTTTTTT. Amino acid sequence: CASSLSGGEEKLFF.

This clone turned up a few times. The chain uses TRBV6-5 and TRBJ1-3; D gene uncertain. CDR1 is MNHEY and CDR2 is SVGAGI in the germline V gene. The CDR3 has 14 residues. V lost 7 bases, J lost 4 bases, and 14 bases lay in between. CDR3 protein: CASTGGMSGNTIYF. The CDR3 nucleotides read TGTGCCAGCACGGGAGGAATGTCCGGAAACACCATATATTTT.

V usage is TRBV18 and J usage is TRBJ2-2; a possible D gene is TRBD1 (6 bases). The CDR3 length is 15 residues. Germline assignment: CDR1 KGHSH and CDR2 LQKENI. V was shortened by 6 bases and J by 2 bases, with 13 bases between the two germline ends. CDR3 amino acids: CASSYDRLNTGELFF. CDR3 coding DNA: TGTGCCAGCTCCTACGACAGGCTCAACACCGGGGAGCTGTTTTTT.

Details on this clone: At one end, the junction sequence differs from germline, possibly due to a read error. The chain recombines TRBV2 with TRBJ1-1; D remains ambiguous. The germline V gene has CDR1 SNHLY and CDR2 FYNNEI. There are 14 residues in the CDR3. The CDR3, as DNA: TGTGCCAACGATAAAGGGCCCCCGAACGCTGAAGCTTTCTTT. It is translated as CANDKGPPNAEAFF.

The DNA for the CDR3 is TGTGCCAGCAGTGCCATTGGGAGCAATCAGCCCCAGCATTTT. This encodes CASSAIGSNQPQHF. The chain links TRBV6-1 to TRBJ1-5; no clear D gene. V lost 4 bases and J 1 base, leaving 8 bases between the germline ends. CDR3 length equals 14 residues. CDR1 MNHNS and CDR2 SASEGT come from the germline V gene.

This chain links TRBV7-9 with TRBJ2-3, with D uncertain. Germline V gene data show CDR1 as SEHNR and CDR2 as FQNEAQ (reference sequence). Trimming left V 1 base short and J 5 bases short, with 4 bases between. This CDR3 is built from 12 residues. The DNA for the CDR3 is TGTGCCAGCAGCTTAGGCGAAGATACGCAGTATTTT. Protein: CASSLGEDTQYF. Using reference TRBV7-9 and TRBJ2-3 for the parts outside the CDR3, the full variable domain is DTGVSQNPRHKITKRGQNVTFRCDPISEHNRLYWYRQTLGQGPEFLTYFQNEAQLEKSRLLSDRFSAERPKGSFSTLEIQRTEQGDSAMYLCASSLGEDTQYFGPGTRLTVL.

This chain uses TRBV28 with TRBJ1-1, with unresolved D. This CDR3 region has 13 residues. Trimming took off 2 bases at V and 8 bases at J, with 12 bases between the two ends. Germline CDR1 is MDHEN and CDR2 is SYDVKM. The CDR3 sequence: CASSLRQTLEAFF. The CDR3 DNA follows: TGTGCCAGCAGTTTACGGCAGACTTTGGAAGCTTTCTTT.

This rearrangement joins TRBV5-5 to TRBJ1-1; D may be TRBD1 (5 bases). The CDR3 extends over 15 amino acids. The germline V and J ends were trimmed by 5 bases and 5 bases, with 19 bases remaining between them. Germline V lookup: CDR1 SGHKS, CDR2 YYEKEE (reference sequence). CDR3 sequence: CASSRDGTHGTEAFF. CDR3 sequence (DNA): TGTGCCAGCAGTCGGGACGGGACTCACGGGACTGAAGCTTTCTTT.

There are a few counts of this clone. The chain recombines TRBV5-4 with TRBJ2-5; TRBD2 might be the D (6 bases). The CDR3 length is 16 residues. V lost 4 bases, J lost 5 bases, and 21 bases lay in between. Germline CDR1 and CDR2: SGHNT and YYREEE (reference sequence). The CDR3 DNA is TGTGCCAGCAGCCCCTTTGGCGGGACCGCCAGGGAGACCCAGTACTTC. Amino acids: CASSPFGGTARETQYF.

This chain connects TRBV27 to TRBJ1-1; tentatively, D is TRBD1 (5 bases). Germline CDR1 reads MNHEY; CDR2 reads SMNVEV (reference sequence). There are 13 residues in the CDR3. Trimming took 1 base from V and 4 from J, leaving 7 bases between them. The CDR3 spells CASSLLRGTEAFF. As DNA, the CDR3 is TGTGCCAGCAGTTTATTAAGGGGCACTGAAGCTTTCTTT.

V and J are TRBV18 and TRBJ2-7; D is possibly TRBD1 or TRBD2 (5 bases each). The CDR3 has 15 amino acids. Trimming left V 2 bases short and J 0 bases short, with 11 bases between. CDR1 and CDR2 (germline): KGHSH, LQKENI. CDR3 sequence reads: CASSPGDGSSYEQYF. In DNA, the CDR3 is TGTGCCAGCTCACCAGGGGACGGCTCCTCCTACGAGCAGTACTTC.

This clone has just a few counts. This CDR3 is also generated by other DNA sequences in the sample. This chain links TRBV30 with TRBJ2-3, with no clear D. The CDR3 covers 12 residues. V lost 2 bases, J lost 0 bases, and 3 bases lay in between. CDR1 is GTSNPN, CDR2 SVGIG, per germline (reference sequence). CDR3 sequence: CAWSPSTDTQYF. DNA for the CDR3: TGTGCCTGGAGTCCTAGCACAGATACGCAGTATTTT. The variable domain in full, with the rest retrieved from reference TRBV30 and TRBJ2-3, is SQTIHQWPATLVQPVGSPLSLECTVEGTSNPNLYWYRQAAGRGLQLLFYSVGIGQISSEVPQNLSASRPQDRQFILSSKKLLLSDSGFYLCAWSPSTDTQYFGPGTRLTVL.

In nucleotides, the CDR3 is TGCAGTCGCGAAGGGGGCACTGAAGCTTTCTTT. Translation: CSREGGTEAFF. V gene TRBV20-1 combines with J gene TRBJ1-1, with D possibly TRBD1 on 6 matching bases. V was cut by 8 bases and J by 4 bases, with 11 bases left in between. CDR3 length equals 11 residues. Looked up from germline, CDR1 is DFQATT and CDR2 is SNEGSKA (reference sequence).

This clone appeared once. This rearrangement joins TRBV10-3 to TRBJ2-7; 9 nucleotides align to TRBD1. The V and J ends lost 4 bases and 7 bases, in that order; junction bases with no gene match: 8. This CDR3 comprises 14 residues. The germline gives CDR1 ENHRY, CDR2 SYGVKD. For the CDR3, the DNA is TGTGCCATCAGTGGGGACAGGGACCTGGGGGAGCAGTACTTC. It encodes CAISGDRDLGEQYF.

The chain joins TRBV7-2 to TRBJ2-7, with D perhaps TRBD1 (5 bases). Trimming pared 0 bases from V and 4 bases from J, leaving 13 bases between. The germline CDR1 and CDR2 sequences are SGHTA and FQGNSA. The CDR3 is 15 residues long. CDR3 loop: CASSLAQGLGYEQYF. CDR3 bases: TGTGCCAGCAGCTTAGCGCAGGGCTTGGGGTACGAGCAGTACTTC.

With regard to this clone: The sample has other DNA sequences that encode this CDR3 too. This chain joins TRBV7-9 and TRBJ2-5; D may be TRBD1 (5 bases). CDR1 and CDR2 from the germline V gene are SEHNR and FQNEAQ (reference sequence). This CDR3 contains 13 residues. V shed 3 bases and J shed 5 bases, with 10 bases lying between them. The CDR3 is CASSLAGLETQYF. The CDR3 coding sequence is TGTGCCAGCAGCTTGGCAGGGTTGGAGACCCAGTACTTC.

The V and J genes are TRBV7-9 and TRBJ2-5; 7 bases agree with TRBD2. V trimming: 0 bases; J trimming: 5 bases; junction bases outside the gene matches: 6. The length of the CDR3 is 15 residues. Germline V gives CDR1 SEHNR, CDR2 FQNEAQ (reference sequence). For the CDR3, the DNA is TGTGCCAGCAGCTTAGCTCGCGGGGGAGGGGAGACCCAGTACTTC. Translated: CASSLARGGGETQYF.

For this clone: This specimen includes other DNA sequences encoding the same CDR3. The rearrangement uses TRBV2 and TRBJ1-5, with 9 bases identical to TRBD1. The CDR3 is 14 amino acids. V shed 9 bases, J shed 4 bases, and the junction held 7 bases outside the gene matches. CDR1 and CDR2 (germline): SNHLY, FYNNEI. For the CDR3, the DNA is TGTGCCAGTAAGGGACAGGGTTTGAATCAGCCCCAGCATTTT. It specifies CASKGQGLNQPQHF.

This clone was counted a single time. In DNA, the CDR3 is TGTGCCAGCAGCTTAGCGGGGGTAAGGGGCACTGAAGCTTTCTTT. It translates to CASSLAGVRGTEAFF. This rearrangement joins TRBV7-8 to TRBJ1-1, with D perhaps TRBD1 (5 bases). Trimming removed 0 bases at V and 4 bases at J, with 12 bases between. CDR3 length: 15 residues. Germline assignment: CDR1 SGHVS and CDR2 FQNEAQ.

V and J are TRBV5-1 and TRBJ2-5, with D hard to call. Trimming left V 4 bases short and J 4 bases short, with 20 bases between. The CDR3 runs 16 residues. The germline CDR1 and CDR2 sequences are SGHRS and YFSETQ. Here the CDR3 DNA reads TGCGCCAGCAGCGTACCGCCTTCTGGGGTTGCAGAGACCCAGTACTTC. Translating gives CASSVPPSGVAETQYF.

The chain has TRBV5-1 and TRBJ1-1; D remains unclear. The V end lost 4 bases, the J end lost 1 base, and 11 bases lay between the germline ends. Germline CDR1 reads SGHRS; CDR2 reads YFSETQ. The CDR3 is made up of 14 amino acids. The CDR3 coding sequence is TGCGCCAGCAGCGAAACGCCAGGGAACACTGAAGCTTTCTTT. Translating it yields CASSETPGNTEAFF.

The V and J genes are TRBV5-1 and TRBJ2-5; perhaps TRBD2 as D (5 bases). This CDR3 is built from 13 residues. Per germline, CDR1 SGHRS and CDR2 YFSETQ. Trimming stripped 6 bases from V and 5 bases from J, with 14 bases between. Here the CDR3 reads CASMLGVGETQYF. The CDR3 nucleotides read TGCGCCAGCATGTTGGGAGTCGGGGAGACCCAGTACTTC.

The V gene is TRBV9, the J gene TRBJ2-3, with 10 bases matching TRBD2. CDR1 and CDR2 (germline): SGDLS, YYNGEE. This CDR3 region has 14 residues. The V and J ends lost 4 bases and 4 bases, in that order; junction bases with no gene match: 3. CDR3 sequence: CASSTLAGPDTQYF. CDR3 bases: TGTGCCAGCAGCACACTAGCGGGACCAGATACGCAGTATTTT.

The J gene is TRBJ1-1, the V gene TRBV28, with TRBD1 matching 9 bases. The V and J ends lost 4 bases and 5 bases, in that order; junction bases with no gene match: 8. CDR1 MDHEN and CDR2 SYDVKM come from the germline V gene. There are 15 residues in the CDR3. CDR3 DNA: TGTGCCAGCAGTTCGAACAGGGGGCTTAGGACTGAAGCTTTCTTT. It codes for CASSSNRGLRTEAFF. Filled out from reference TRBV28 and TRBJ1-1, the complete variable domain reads DVKVTQSSRYLVKRTGEKVFLECVQDMDHENMFWYRQDPGLGLRLIYFSYDVKMKEKGDIPEGYSVSREKKERFSLILESASTNQTSMYLCASSSNRGLRTEAFFGQGTRLTVV.

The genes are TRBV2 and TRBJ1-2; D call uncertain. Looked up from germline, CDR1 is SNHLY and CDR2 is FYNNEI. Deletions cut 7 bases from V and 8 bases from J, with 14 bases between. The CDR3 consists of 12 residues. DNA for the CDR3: TGTGCCAGCACCCCCGGCTTCCTAGGCTACACCTTC. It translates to CASTPGFLGYTF.

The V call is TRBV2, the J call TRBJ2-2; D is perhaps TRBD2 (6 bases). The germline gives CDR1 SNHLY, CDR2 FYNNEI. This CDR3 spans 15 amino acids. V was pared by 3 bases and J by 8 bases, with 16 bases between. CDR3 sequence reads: CASSDRQGGRGELFF. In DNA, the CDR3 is TGTGCCAGCAGTGACCGGCAGGGAGGTCGAGGGGAGCTGTTTTTT.